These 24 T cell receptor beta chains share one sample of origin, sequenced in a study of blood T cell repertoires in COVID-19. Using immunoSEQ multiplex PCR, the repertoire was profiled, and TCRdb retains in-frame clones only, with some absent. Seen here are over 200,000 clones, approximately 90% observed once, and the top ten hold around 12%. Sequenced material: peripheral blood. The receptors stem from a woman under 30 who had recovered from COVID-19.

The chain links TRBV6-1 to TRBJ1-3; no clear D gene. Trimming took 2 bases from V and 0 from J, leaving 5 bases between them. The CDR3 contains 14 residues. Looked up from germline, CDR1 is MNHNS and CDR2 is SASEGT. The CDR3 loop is CASSELRSGNTIYF. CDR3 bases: TGTGCCAGCAGTGAACTCCGCTCTGGAAACACCATATATTTT.

The CDR3 sequence: CASSSRAREDEQFF. CDR3 sequence (DNA): TGTGCCAGCAGCTCTCGAGCTAGAGAGGATGAGCAGTTCTTC. The rearrangement uses TRBV7-2 and TRBJ2-1; no firm D call. CDR1 and CDR2 from the germline V gene are SGHTA and FQGNSA. CDR3 length equals 14 residues. The V and J ends lost 4 bases and 8 bases respectively, with 15 bases between them. Drawing the rest from reference TRBV7-2 and TRBJ2-1, the complete variable domain is GAGVSQSPSNKVTEKGKDVELRCDPISGHTALYWYRQSLGQGLEFLIYFQGNSAPDKSGLPSDRFSAERTGGSVSTLTIQRTQQEDSAVYLCASSSRAREDEQFFGPGTRLTVL.

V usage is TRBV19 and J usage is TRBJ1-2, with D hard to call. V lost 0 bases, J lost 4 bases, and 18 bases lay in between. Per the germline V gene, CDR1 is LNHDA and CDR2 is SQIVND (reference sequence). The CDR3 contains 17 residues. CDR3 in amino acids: CASSIDLFRESSYGYTF. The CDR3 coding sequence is TGTGCCAGTAGTATAGATCTATTTCGGGAATCGAGCTATGGCTACACCTTC.

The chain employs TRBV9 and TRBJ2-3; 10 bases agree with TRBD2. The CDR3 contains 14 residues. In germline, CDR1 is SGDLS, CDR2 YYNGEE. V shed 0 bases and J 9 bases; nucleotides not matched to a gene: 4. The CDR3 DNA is TGTGCCAGCAGCGTAGCTACTAGCGGGACCACGCAGTATTTT. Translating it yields CASSVATSGTTQYF.

CDR3 loop: CASSQERTGGAYSEQFF. The DNA of the CDR3 is TGCGCCAGCAGCCAAGAAAGGACAGGGGGCGCATATAGTGAGCAGTTCTTC. This chain uses TRBV4-1 with TRBJ2-1; 11 bases are shared with TRBD1. Germline trimming cut 0 bases from V and 9 bases from J; bases unmatched to any gene: 10. Germline CDR1 MGHRA, CDR2 YSYEKL. CDR3 length equals 17 residues.

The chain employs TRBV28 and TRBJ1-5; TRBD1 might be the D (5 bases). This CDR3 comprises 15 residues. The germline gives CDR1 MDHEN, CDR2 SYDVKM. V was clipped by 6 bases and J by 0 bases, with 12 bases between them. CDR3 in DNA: TGTGCCAGCAGCCCAGGGTTCTATAGCAATCAGCCCCAGCATTTT. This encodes CASSPGFYSNQPQHF.

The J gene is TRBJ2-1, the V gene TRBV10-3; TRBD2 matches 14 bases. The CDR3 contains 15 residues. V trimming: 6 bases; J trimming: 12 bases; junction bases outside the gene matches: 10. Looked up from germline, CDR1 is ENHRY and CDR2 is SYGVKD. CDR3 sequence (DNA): TGTGCCATCAGATCACAAGGGACTAGCGGGAGCGGGCAGTTCTTC. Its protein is CAIRSQGTSGSGQFF.

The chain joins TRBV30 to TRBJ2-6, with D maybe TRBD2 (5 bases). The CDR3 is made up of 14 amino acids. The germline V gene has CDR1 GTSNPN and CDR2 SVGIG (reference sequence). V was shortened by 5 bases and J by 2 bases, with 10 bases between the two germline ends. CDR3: CAWFTGTGANVLTF. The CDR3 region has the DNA TGTGCCTGGTTCACGGGAACTGGGGCCAACGTCCTGACTTTC.

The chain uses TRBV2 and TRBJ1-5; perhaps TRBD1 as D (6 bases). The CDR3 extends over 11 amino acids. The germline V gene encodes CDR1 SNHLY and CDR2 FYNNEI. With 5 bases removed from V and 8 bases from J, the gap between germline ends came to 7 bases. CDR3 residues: CASSRGKPQHF. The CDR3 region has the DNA TGTGCCAGCAGTAGGGGGAAGCCCCAGCATTTT.

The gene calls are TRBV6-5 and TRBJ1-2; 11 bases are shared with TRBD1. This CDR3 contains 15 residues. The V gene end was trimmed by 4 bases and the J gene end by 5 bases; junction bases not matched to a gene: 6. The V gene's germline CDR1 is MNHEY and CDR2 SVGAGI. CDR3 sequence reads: CASSSDRGRPYGYTF. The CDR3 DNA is TGTGCCAGCAGTTCGGACAGGGGGCGCCCATATGGCTACACCTTC.

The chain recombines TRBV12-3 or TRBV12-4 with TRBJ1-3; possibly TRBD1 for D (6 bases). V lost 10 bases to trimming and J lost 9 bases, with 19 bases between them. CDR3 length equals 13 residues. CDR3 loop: CATLNRDLFTIYF. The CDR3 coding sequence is TGTGCCACCTTAAACAGGGATCTTTTCACCATATATTTT.

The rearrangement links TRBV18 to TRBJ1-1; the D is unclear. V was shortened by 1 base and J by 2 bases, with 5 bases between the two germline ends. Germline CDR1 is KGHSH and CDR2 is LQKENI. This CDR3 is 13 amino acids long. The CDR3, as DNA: TGTGCCAGCTCACCACTGCGTAACACTGAAGCTTTCTTT. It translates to CASSPLRNTEAFF. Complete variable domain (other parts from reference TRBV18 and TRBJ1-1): NAGVMQNPRHLVRRRGQEARLRCSPMKGHSHVYWYRQLPEEGLKFMVYLQKENIIDESGMPKERFSAEFPKEGPSILRIQQVVRGDSAAYFCASSPLRNTEAFFGQGTRLTVV.

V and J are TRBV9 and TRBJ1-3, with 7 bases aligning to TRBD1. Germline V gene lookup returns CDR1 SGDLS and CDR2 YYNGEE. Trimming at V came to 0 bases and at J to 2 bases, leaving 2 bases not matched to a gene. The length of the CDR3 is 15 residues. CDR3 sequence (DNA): TGTGCCAGCAGCGTAGCAGGGACAGCTGGAAACACCATATATTTT. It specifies CASSVAGTAGNTIYF.

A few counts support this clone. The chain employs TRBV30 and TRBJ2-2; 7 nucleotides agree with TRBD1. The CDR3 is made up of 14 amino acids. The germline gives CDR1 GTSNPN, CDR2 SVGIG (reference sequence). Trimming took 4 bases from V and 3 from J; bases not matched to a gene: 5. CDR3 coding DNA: TGTGCCTGGACCCGGGACAGCTACACCGGGGAGCTGTTTTTT. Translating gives CAWTRDSYTGELFF.

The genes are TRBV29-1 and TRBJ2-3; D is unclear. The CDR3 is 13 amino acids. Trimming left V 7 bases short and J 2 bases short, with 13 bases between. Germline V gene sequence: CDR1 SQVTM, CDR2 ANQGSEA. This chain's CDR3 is CSALLGITDTQYF. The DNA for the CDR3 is TGCAGCGCACTCCTAGGAATCACAGATACGCAGTATTTT.

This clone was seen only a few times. CDR3 coding DNA: TGTGCCAGTTCAGACAGGGTGGCCACTGAAGCTTTCTTT. Protein sequence: CASSDRVATEAFF. The chain has TRBV6-4 and TRBJ1-1; the match to TRBD1 covers 7 bases. There are 13 residues in the CDR3. V was pared by 9 bases and J by 4 bases, with 8 bases of the junction left unmatched. From germline, CDR1 is MRHNA and CDR2 SNTAGT.

The CDR3 loop is CASIKRGQGGTEAFF. The DNA for the CDR3 is TGCGCCAGCATCAAAAGGGGACAGGGTGGGACTGAAGCTTTCTTT. The chain combines TRBV5-1 with TRBJ1-1, with 9 bases lining up with TRBD1. Germline-derived CDR1 and CDR2 are SGHRS and YFSETQ. The CDR3 loop spans 15 amino acids. V was pared by 6 bases and J by 5 bases, with 11 bases of the junction left unmatched.

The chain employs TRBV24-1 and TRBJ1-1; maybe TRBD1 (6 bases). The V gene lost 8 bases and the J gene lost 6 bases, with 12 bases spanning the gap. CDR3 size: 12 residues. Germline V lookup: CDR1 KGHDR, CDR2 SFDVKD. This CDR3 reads CATNPRTAEAFF. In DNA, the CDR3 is TGTGCCACCAACCCGCGGACAGCTGAAGCTTTCTTT.

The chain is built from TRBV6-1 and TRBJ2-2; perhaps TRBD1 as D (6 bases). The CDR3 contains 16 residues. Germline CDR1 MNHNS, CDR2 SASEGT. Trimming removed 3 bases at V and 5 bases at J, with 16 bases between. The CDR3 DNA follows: TGTGCCAGCAGTGACGATCCAGGGGTTGGGACCGGGGAGCTGTTTTTT. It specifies CASSDDPGVGTGELFF.

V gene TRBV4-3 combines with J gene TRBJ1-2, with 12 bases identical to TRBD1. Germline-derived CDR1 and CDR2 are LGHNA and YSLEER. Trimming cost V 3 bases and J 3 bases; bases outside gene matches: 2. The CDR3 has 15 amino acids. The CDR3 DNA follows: TGCGCCAGCAGCCAGGGGACAGGGGGCGACTATGGCTACACCTTC. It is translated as CASSQGTGGDYGYTF.

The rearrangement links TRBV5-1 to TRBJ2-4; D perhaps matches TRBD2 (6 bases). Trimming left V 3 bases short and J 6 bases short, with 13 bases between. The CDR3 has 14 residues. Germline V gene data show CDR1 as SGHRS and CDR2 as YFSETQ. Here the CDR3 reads CASSSYGAGNIQYF. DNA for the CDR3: TGCGCCAGCAGCTCTTACGGAGCGGGAAACATTCAGTACTTC. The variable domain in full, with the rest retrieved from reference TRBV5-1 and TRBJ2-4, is KAGVTQTPRYLIKTRGQQVTLSCSPISGHRSVSWYQQTPGQGLQFLFEYFSETQRNKGNFPGRFSGRQFSNSRSEMNVSTLELGDSALYLCASSSYGAGNIQYFGAGTRLSVL.

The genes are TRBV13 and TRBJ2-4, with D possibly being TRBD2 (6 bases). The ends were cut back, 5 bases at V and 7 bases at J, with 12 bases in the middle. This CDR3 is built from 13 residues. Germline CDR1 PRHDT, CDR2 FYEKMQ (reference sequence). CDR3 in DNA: TGTGCCAGCAGCACGACTAGTGGCAACATTCAGTACTTC. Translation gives CASSTTSGNIQYF.

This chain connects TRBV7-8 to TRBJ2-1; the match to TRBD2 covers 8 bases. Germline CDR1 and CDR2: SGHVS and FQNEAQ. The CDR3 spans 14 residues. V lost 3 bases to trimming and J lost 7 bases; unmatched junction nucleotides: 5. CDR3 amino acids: CASSFPIAGNEQFF. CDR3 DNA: TGTGCCAGCAGCTTCCCAATAGCGGGAAATGAGCAGTTCTTC. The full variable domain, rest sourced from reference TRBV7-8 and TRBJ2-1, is GAGVSQSPRYKVAKRGQDVALRCDPISGHVSLFWYQQALGQGPEFLTYFQNEAQLDKSGLPSDRFFAERPEGSVSTLKIQRTQQEDSAVYLCASSFPIAGNEQFFGPGTRLTVL.

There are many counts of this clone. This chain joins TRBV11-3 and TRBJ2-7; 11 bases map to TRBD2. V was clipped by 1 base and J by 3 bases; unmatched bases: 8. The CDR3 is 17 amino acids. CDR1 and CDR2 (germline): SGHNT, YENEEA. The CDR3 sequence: CASSLGITSGGFYEQYF. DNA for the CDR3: TGTGCCAGCAGCTTAGGAATAACTAGCGGGGGTTTCTACGAGCAGTACTTC.